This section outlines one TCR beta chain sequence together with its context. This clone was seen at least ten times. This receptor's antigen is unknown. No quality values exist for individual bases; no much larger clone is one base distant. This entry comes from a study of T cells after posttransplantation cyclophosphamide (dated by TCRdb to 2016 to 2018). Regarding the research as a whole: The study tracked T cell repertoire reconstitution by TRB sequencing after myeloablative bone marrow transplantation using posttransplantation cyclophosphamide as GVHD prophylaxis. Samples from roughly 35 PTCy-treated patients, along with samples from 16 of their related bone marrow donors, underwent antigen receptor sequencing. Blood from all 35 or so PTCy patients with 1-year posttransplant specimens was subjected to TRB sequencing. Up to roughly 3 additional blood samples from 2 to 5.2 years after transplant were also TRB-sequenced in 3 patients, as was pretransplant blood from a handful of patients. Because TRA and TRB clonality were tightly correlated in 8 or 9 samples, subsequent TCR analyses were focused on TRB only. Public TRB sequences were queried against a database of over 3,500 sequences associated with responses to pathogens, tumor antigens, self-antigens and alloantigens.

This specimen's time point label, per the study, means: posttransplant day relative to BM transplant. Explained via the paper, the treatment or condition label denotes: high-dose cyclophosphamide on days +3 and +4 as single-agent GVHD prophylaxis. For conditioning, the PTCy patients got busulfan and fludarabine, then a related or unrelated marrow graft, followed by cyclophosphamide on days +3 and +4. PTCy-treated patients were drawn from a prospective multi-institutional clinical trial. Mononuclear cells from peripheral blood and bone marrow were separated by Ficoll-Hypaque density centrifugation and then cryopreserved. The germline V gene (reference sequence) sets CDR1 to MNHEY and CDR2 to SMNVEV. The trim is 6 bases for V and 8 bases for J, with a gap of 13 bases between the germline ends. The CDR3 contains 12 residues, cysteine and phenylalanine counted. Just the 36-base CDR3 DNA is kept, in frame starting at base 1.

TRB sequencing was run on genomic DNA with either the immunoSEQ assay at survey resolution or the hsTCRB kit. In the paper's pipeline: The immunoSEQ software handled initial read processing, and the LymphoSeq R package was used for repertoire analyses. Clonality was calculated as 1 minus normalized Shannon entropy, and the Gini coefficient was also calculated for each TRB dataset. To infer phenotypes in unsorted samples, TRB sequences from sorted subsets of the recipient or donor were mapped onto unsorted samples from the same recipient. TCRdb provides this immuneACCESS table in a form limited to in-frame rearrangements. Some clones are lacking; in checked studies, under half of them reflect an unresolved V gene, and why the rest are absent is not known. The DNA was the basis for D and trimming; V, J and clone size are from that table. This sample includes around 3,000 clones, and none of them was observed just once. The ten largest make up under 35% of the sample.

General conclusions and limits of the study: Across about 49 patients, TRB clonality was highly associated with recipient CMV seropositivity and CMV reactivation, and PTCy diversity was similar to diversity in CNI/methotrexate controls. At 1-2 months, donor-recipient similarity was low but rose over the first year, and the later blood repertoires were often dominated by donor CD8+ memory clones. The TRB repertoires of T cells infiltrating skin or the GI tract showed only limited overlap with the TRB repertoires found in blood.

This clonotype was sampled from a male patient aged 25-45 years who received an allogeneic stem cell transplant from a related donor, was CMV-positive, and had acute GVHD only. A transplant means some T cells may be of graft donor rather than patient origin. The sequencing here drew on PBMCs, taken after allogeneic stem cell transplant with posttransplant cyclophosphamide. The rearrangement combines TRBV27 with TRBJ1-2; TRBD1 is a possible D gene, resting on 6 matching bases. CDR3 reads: CASSLQGSGYTF. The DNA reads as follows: TGTGCCAGCAGCCTACAGGGAAGCGGCTACACCTTC.